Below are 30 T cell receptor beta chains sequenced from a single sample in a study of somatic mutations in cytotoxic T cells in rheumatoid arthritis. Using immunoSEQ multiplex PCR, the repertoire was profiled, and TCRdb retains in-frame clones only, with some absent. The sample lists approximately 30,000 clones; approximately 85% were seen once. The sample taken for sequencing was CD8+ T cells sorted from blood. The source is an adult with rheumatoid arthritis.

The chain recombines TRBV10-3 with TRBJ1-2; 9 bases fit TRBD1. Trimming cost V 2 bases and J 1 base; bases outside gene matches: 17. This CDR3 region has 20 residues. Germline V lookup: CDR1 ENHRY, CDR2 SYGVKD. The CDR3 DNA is TGTGCCATCAGTGAGATGTCCCGGAACAGGGGGCGCGCATATAACTATGGCTACACCTTC. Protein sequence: CAISEMSRNRGRAYNYGYTF.

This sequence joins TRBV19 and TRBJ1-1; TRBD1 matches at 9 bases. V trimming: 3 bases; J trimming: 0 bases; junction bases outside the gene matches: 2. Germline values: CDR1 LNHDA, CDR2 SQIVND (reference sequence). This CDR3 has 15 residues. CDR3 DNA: TGTGCCAGTAGTATGGACAGGGGTATGAACACTGAAGCTTTCTTT. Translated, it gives CASSMDRGMNTEAFF.

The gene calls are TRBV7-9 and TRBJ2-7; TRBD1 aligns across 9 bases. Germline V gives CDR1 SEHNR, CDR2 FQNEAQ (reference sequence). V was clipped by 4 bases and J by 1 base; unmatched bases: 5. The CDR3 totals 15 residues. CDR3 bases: TGTGCCAGCAGCTCGACAGGGGGGAATTCCTACGAGCAGTACTTC. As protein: CASSSTGGNSYEQYF.

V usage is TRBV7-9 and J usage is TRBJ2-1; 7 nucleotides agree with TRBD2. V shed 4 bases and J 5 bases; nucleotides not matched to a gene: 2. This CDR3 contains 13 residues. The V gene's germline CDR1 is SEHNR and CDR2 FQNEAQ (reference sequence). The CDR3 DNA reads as TGTGCCAGCAGCTACCTAGCGGACAATGAGCAGTTCTTC. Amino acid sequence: CASSYLADNEQFF.

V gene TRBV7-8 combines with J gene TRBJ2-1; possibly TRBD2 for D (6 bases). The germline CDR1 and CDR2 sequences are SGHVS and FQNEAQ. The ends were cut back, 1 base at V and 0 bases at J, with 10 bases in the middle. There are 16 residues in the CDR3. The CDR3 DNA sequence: TGTGCCAGCAGCTTAGGGGTAGCGGTCTCCTACAATGAGCAGTTCTTC. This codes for CASSLGVAVSYNEQFF.

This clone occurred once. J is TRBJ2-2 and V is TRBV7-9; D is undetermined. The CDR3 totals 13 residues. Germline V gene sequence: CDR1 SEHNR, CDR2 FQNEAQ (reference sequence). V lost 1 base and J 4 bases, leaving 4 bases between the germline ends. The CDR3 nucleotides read TGTGCCAGCAGCTTAGGGGGCACCGGGGAGCTGTTTTTT. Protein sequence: CASSLGGTGELFF. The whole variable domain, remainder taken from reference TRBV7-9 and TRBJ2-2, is DTGVSQNPRHKITKRGQNVTFRCDPISEHNRLYWYRQTLGQGPEFLTYFQNEAQLEKSRLLSDRFSAERPKGSFSTLEIQRTEQGDSAMYLCASSLGGTGELFFGEGSRLTVL.

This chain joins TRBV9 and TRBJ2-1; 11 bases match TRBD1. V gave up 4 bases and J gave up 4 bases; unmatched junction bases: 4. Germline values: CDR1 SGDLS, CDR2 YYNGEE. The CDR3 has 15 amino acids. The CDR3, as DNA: TGTGCCAGCAGCCCAGGGACAGGGGGGTACAATGAGCAGTTCTTC. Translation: CASSPGTGGYNEQFF.

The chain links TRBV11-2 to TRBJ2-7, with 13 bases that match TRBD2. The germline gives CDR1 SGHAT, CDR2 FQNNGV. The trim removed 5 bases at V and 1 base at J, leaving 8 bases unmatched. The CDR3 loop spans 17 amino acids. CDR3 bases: TGTGCCAGCAGCGGGGCGGGACTAGCGGGGACTTCCTACGAGCAGTACTTC. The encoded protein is CASSGAGLAGTSYEQYF.

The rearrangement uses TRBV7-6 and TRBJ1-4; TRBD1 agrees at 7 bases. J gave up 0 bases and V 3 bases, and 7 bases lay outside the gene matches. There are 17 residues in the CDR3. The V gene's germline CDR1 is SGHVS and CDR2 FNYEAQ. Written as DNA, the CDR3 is TGTGCCAGCAGCTTGGGAACTACAGGGGCAACTAATGAAAAACTGTTTTTT. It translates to CASSLGTTGATNEKLFF.

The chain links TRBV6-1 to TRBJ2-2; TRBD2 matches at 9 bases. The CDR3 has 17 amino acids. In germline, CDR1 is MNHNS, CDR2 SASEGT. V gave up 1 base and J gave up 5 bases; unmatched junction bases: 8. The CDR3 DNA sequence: TGTGCCAGCAGTGAAGGGCTAGCGGGACTCACTACCGGGGAGCTGTTTTTT. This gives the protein CASSEGLAGLTTGELFF.

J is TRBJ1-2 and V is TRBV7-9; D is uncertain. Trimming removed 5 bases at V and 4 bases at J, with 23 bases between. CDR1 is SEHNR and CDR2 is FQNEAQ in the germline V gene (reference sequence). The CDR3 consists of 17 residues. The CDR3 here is CASSIVETRRMIYGYTF. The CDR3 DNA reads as TGTGCCAGCAGCATAGTCGAGACAAGGAGGATGATCTATGGCTACACCTTC.

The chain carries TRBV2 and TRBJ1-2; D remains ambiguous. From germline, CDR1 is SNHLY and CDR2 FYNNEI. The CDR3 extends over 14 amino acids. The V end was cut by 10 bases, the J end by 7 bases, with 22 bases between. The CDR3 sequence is CAILWGGESRGYTF. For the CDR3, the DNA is TGTGCCATCCTCTGGGGAGGTGAGTCGCGTGGCTACACCTTC.

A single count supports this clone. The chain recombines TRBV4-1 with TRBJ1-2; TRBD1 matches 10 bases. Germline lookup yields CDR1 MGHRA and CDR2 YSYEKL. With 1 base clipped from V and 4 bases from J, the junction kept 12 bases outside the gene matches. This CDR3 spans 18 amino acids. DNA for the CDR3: TGCGCCAGCAGCCAAGTGTGGGACCGACAGGGGGCTGTCTATGGCTACACCTTC. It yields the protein CASSQVWDRQGAVYGYTF.

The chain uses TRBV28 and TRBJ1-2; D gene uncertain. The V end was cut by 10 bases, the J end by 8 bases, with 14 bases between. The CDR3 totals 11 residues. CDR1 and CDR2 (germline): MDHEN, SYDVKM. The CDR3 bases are TGTGCCACTAGTCCCTCGATGGGCTACACCTTC. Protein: CATSPSMGYTF.

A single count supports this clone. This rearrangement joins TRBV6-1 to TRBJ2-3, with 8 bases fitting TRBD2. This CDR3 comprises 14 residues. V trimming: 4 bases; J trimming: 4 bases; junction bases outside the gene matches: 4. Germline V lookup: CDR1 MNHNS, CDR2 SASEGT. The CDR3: CASSGGLASDTQYF. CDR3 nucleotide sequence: TGTGCCAGCAGTGGAGGACTAGCCTCAGATACGCAGTATTTT.

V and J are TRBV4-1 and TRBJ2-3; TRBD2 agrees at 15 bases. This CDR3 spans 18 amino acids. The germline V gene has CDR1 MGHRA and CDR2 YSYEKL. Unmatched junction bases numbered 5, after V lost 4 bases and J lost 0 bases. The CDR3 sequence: CASSPGLAGGPSTDTQYF. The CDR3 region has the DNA TGCGCCAGCAGCCCTGGACTAGCGGGGGGGCCAAGCACAGATACGCAGTATTTT.

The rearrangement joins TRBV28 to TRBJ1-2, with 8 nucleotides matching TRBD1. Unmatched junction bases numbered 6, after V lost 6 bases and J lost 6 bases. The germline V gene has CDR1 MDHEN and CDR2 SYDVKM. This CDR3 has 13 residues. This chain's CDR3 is CASSRRTGNGYTF. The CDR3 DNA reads TGTGCCAGCAGCCGTCGGACAGGGAATGGCTACACCTTC.

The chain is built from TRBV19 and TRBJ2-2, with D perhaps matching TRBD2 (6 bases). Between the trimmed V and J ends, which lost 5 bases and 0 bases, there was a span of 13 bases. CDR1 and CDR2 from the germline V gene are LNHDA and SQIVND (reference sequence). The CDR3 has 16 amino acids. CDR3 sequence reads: CASSPRAGSNTGELFF. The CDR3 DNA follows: TGTGCCAGTAGTCCCAGGGCGGGATCGAACACCGGGGAGCTGTTTTTT.

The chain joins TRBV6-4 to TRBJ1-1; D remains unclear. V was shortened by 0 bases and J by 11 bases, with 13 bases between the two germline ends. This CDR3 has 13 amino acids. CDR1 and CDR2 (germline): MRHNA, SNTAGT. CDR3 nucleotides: TGTGCCAGCAGTGACTCCGATGGGAGTCCGGCTTTCTTT. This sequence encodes CASSDSDGSPAFF.

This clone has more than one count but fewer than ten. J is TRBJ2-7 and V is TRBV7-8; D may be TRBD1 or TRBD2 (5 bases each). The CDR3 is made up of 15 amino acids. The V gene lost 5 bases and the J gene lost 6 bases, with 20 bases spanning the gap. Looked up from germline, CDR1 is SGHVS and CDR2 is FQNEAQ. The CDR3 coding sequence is TGTGCCAGCAGCGCGATGAGGACCCCAGGGAGCGAGCAGTACTTC. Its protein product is CASSAMRTPGSEQYF.

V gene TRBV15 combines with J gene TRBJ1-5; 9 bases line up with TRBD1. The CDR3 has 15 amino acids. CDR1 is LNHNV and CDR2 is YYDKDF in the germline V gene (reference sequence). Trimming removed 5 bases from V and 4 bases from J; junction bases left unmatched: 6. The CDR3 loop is CATSPDRGSNQPQHF. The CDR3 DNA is TGTGCCACCAGCCCGGACAGGGGCTCTAATCAGCCCCAGCATTTT.

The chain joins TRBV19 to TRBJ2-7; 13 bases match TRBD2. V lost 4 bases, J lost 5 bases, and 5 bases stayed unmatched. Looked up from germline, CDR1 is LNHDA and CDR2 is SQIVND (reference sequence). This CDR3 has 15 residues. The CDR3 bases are TGTGCCAGTAGTAGGACTAGCGGGAGTTTCGACGAGCAGTACTTC. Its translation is CASSRTSGSFDEQYF. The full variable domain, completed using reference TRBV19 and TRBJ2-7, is DGGITQSPKYLFRKEGQNVTLSCEQNLNHDAMYWYRQDPGQGLRLIYYSQIVNDFQKGDIAEGYSVSREKKESFPLTVTSAQKNPTAFYLCASSRTSGSFDEQYFGPGTRLTVT.

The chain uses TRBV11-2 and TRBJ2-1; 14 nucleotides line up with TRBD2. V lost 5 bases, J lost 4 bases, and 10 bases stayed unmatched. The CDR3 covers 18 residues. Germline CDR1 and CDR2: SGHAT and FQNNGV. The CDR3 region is CASSEGKTSGRGYNEQFF. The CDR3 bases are TGTGCCAGCAGCGAGGGGAAGACTAGCGGGAGGGGATACAATGAGCAGTTCTTC. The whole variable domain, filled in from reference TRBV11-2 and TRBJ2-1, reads EAGVAQSPRYKIIEKRQSVAFWCNPISGHATLYWYQQILGQGPKLLIQFQNNGVVDDSQLPKDRFSAERLKGVDSTLKIQPAKLEDSAVYLCASSEGKTSGRGYNEQFFGPGTRLTVL.

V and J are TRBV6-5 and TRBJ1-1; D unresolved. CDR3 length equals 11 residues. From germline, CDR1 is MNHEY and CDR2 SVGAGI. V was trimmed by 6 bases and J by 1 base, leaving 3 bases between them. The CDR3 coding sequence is TGTGCCAGCAGGCGGAACACTGAAGCTTTCTTT. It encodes CASRRNTEAFF.

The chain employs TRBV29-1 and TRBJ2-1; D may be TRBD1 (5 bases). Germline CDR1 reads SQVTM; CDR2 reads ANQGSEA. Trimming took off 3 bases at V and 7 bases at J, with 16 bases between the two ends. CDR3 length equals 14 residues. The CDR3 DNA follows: TGCAGCGTTGAGGCCGGGCAGGGTTTAAATGAGCAGTTCTTC. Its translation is CSVEAGQGLNEQFF.

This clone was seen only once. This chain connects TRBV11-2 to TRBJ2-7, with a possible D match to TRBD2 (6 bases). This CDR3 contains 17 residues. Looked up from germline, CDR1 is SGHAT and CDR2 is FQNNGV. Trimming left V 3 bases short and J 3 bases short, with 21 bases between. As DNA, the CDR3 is TGTGCCAGCAGCTTGGAGAGGAGAGTGGTAGCGGACTACGAGCAGTACTTC. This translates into CASSLERRVVADYEQYF.

The chain's CDR3 is CASSYWTGGQETQYF. The CDR3 region has the DNA TGTGCCAGCAGTTATTGGACAGGGGGACAAGAGACCCAGTACTTC. The V and J genes are TRBV6-5 and TRBJ2-5, with TRBD1 identical over 10 bases. The germline V gene encodes CDR1 MNHEY and CDR2 SVGAGI. V was pared by 3 bases and J by 2 bases, with 3 bases of the junction left unmatched. This CDR3 has 15 amino acids.

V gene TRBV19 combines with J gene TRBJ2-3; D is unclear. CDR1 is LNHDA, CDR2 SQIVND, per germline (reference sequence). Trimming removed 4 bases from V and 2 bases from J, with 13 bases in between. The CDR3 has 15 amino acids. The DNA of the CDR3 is TGTGCCAGTAGTACGGCTACCTTGGCCACAGATACGCAGTATTTT. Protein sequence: CASSTATLATDTQYF.

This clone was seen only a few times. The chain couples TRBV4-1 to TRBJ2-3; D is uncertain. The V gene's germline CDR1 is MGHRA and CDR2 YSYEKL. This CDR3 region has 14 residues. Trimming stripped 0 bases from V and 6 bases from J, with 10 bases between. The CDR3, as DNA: TGCGCCAGCAGCCAAGATGACCCCCTGGATACGCAGTATTTT. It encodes CASSQDDPLDTQYF.

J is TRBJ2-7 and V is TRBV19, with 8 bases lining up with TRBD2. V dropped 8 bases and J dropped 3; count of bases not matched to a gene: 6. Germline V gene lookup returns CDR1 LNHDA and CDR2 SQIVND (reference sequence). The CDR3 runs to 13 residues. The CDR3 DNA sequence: TGTGCCAGTGTGGGGACTAGGAGCTACGAGCAGTACTTC. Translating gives CASVGTRSYEQYF.